The present T cell receptor beta chain was sequenced within a study of T cell clones after liver transplantation. The protocol was immunoSEQ multiplex PCR, while the TCRdb copy is restricted to in-frame clones and leaves out a portion. The sample yields over 14,000 clones, 82% seen once. The TCR sequence derives from a human patient who received a liver transplant. The T cells may partly be graft donor cells. Sequenced here: CD8+ T cells from blood, sampled around 44 months after liver transplant.

The CDR3, as DNA: TGCGCCAGCAGCCCTGAAGACAGAGGTTCCTACGAGCAGTACTTC. Translating gives CASSPEDRGSYEQYF. V gene TRBV4-1 combines with J gene TRBJ2-7; D may be TRBD1 (5 bases). The CDR3 loop spans 15 amino acids. Germline CDR1 MGHRA, CDR2 YSYEKL. The V end was cut by 4 bases, the J end by 1 base, with 14 bases between.